This T cell receptor beta chain was profiled in a study of blood T cells in healthy people across ages. Staff drew roughly 10 milliliters of peripheral blood from each donor. Comments on this clonotype: A junction boundary mismatches the germline segment, possibly from a read error.

This CDR3 spans 12 amino acids. Germline assignment: CDR1 DFQATT and CDR2 SNEGSKA (reference sequence). Combining a sample-barcoded 5' primer with a J-beta primer mix, a second PCR ran for roughly 6 to 12 cycles. Via MiXCR, TCRdb re-called the 5' RACE reads, giving one row per CDR3 protein. This sample yields about 1.6 million distinct CDR3 sequences, of which roughly 32% are seen a single time; about 11% belongs to the top ten. This TCR was sampled from a woman aged 30 to 39 in good health. Sequencing input: blood. The V gene is TRBV20-1, the J gene TRBJ2-7; unclear D gene. CDR3 protein: CSARLGPYDQYF. CDR3 in DNA: TGCAGTGCTAGATTAGGACCCTACGATCAGTACTTC.